Listed here is a single TCR beta chain. No antigen is known for it. This sample was included in a study of blood T cells in healthy people across ages. Study-wide points: Fewer expanded clones and more diversity marked long-lived versus aged donors. Unsorted PBMCs ruled out conclusive naive versus antigen-experienced comparison. Diversity of TCR beta per million T cells declined in a roughly linear way with age.

Isolation of PBMCs gave at least 7 million cells per sample. The second PCR ran roughly 7 to 12 cycles with a sample-barcoded 5' primer and J-beta primers. MiXCR, run by TCRdb on the 5' RACE reads, gives a single entry per CDR3 protein. The profile shows around 940,000 distinct CDR3 sequences, 51% of them singletons. The length of the CDR3 is 15 residues. V was pared by 5 bases and J by 7 bases, with 18 bases between. Germline V gene lookup returns CDR1 SGHTA and CDR2 FQGNSA. This receptor was identified in a woman in her fifties or sixties in good health. The V call is TRBV7-2, the J call TRBJ1-5, with D possibly TRBD1 on 5 matching bases. The sequenced sample was blood. CDR3 protein: CASSETQGFRQPQHF. The CDR3 DNA reads as TGTGCCAGCAGCGAAACCCAGGGTTTTCGACAGCCCCAGCATTTT.